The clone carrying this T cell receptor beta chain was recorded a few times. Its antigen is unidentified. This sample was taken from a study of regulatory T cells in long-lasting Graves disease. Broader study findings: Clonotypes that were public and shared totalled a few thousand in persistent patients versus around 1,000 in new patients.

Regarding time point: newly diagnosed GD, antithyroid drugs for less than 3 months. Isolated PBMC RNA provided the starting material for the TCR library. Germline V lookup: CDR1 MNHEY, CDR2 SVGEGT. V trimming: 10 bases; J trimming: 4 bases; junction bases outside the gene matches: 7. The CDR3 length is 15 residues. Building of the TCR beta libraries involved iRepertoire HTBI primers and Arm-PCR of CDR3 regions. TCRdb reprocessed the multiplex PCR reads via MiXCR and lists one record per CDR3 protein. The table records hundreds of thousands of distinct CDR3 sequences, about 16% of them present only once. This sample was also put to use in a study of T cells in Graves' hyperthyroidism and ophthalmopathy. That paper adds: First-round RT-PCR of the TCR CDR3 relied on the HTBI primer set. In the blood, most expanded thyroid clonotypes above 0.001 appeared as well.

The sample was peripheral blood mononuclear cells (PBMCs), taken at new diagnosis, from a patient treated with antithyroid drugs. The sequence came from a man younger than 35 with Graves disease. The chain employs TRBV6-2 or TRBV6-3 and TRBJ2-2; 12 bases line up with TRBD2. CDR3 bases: TGTGCCATTCTAGCGGGAGGGTCGAGCACCGGGGAGCTGTTTTTT. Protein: CAILAGGSSTGELFF.